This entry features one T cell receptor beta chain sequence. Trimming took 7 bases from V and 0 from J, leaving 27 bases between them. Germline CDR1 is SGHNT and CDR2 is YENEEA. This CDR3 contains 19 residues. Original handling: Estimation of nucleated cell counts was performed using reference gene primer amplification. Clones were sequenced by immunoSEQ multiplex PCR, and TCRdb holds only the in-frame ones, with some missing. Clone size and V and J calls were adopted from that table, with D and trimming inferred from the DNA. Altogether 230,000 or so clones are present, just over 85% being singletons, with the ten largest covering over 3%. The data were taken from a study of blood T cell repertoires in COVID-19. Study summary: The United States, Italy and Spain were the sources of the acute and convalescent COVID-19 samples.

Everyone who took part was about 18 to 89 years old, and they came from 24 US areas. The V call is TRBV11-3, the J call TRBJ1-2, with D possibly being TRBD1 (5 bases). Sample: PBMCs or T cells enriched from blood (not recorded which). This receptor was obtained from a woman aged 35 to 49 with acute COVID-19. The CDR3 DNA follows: TGTGCCAGCACCATGAAACCTCTTGGGGGGGTAAAGGCTAACTATGGCTACACCTTC. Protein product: CASTMKPLGGVKANYGYTF.